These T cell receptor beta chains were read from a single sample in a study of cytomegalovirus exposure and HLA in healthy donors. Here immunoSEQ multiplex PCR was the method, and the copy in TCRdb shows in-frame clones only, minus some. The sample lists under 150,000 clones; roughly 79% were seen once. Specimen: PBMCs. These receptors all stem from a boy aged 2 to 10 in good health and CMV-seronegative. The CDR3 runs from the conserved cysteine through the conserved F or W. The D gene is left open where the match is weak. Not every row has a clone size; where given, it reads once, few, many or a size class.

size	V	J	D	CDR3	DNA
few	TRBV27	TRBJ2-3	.	CASSPMGADTQYF	TGTGCCAGCAGTCCCATGGGAGCCGATACGCAGTATTTT
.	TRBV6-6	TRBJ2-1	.	CASSYKAGYGEQFF	TGTGCCAGCAGTTACAAGGCGGGATACGGTGAGCAGTTCTTC
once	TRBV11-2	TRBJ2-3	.	CASSSNLIRTDTQYF	TGTGCCAGCAGCTCCAACTTGATCCGCACAGATACGCAGTATTTT
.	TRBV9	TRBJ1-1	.	CASSLGPNLGANTEAFF	TGTGCCAGCAGCCTAGGACCTAACTTAGGGGCCAACACTGAAGCTTTCTTT
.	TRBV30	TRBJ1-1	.	CAWEEVISPEAFF	TGTGCCTGGGAAGAGGTCATCAGTCCTGAAGCTTTCTTT
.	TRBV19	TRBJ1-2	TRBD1	CASSMPDRTYGYTF	TGTGCCAGTAGTATGCCGGACAGGACCTATGGCTACACCTTC
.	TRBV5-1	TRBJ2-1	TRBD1	CASGAGTGYNEQFF	TGCGCCAGCGGTGCCGGGACAGGGTACAATGAGCAGTTCTTC
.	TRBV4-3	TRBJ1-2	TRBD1	CASSQVTGNYGYTF	TGCGCCAGCAGCCAAGTGACAGGGAACTATGGCTACACCTTC
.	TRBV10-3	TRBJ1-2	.	CAITPGGTNYGYTF	TGTGCCATCACCCCGGGGGGTACTAACTATGGCTACACCTTC
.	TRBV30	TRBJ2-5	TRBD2	CAWSVRALAQETQYF	TGTGCCTGGAGTGTACGCGCACTAGCGCAAGAGACCCAGTACTTC
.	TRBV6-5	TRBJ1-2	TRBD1	CASSSTGGLYGYTF	TGTGCCAGCAGCTCGACAGGGGGTCTCTATGGCTACACCTTC
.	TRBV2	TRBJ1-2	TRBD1	CASSPTGEVNYGYTF	TGTGCCAGCAGCCCGACAGGGGAAGTAAACTATGGCTACACCTTC
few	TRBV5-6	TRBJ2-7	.	CASSFDRILFEQYF	TGTGCCAGCAGCTTTGACAGGATCCTCTTCGAGCAGTACTTC
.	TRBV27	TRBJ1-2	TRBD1	CASRLGQSYGYTF	TGTGCCAGCAGACTGGGACAGTCGTATGGCTACACCTTC
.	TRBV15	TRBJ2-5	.	CATSRAGGHPYF	TGTGCCACCAGCAGAGCTGGGGGACACCCGTACTTC
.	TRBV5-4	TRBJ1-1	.	CASSHPELASQNTEAFF	TGTGCCAGCAGCCACCCGGAGCTCGCCAGCCAGAACACTGAAGCTTTCTTT
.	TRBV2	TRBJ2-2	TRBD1	CASSGLGQGARTGELFF	TGTGCCAGCAGTGGGTTGGGACAGGGGGCTCGGACCGGGGAGCTGTTTTTT
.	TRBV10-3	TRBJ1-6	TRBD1	CAISDTGQKNSPLHF	TGTGCCATCAGTGATACGGGACAGAAAAATTCACCCCTCCACTTT
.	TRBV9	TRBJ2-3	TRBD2	CASSAGLAVQGDTQYF	TGTGCCAGCAGCGCGGGACTAGCGGTGCAGGGGGATACGCAGTATTTT
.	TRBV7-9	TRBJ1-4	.	CASSLETATNEKLFF	TGTGCCAGCAGTTTGGAGACAGCGACTAATGAAAAACTGTTTTTT
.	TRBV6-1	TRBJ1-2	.	CASSNLEGTTYGYTF	TGTGCCAGCAGTAACCTTGAGGGTACGACCTATGGCTACACCTTC